These 27 T cell receptor beta chains were all obtained from the same sample, sequenced in a study of post-analysis software for immune sequencing data. Study-level points and caveats: Comparison of patients with controls showed five or six TRBV segments more frequent in patients, TRBV5-6, TRBV5-1 and TRBV20-1 among them.

Sequencing libraries made from TCR beta cDNA carried unique molecular identifiers. TCRdb re-called the PCR reads through MiXCR, storing one row per CDR3 protein. The data contain about 430,000 distinct CDR3 sequences, 35% to 45% of them singletons. The antigens for these receptors are not known. Sequencing used blood. These receptors were collected from a girl aged 2 to 9 with multiple sclerosis.

The genes are TRBV29-1 and TRBJ2-7; D uncertain. The ends were cut back, 5 bases at V and 0 bases at J, with 8 bases in the middle. Per the germline V gene, CDR1 is SQVTM and CDR2 is ANQGSEA. The CDR3 is 12 residues long. The CDR3 reads CSVSKASYEQYF. The CDR3 nucleotides are TGCAGCGTTTCCAAGGCCTCCTACGAGCAGTACTTC.

This clonotype has only a few counts. The V gene is TRBV4-2, the J gene TRBJ2-1; the D call may be TRBD1 or TRBD2 (5 bases each). The CDR3 is made up of 14 amino acids. Trimming removed 6 bases from V and 6 bases from J, with 15 bases in between. Germline CDR1 is LGHNA and CDR2 is YNFKEQ. The CDR3 DNA sequence: TGTGCCAGCAGTTCACCCGGGACCCCCAATGAGCAGTTCTTC. Its translation: CASSSPGTPNEQFF.

Worth noting for this clonotype: The junction differs from germline at one of its ends, possibly a read error. This sequence joins TRBV29-1 and TRBJ1-2; a weak D match, TRBD1 (6 bases). The CDR3 runs 13 residues. Germline-derived CDR1 and CDR2 are SQVTM and ANQGSEA. The CDR3 nucleotides are TGCAGCGTCGAAGGACAGCTTAACTATGGCTACACCTTC. It encodes CSVEGQLNYGYTF.

The V and J genes are TRBV6-6 and TRBJ2-1; D perhaps matches TRBD1 (6 bases). V was pared by 5 bases and J by 1 base, with 12 bases between. CDR3 size: 15 residues. Germline loops: CDR1 MNHNY, CDR2 SVGAGI (reference sequence). The CDR3 reads CASSQDSLSYNEQFF. CDR3 nucleotide sequence: TGTGCCAGCAGTCAGGACAGCCTATCCTACAATGAGCAGTTCTTC.

The chain employs TRBV5-6 and TRBJ1-1; D gene ambiguous. This CDR3 is 15 amino acids long. Germline V gene sequence: CDR1 SGHDT, CDR2 YYEEEE. Trimming left V 0 bases short and J 0 bases short, with 9 bases between. CDR3 bases: TGTGCCAGCAGCTTGGAACAGTTCATGAACACTGAAGCTTTCTTT. Encoded protein: CASSLEQFMNTEAFF.

This clonotype was detected only a few times. The chain uses TRBV20-1 and TRBJ2-1, with TRBD2 matching 12 bases. Germline-derived CDR1 and CDR2 are DFQATT and SNEGSKA (reference sequence). With 2 bases clipped from V and 2 bases from J, the junction kept 1 base outside the gene matches. This CDR3 spans 15 amino acids. In DNA, the CDR3 is TGCAGTGCTAGACTAGCGGGAGGGCCCTACAATGAGCAGTTCTTC. Residues: CSARLAGGPYNEQFF.

The chain is built from TRBV20-1 and TRBJ1-5; D is undetermined. The CDR3 consists of 15 residues. Germline V gene sequence: CDR1 DFQATT, CDR2 SNEGSKA (reference sequence). V gave up 3 bases and J gave up 3 bases, with 15 bases separating them. CDR3 protein: CSASHRTGTNQPQHF. The CDR3 DNA is TGCAGTGCTAGCCACCGGACGGGAACCAATCAGCCCCAGCATTTT.

The chain links TRBV3-1 to TRBJ2-7; the match to TRBD1 covers 10 bases. CDR3 length: 14 amino acids. After removal of 2 bases from V and 3 bases from J, the junction contained 1 base not matched to a gene. Germline V lookup: CDR1 LGHDT, CDR2 YNNKEL (reference sequence). The CDR3 DNA is TGTGCCAGCAGCCAATGGGACAGGGGCTACGAGCAGTACTTC. Translation gives CASSQWDRGYEQYF.

The V call is TRBV14, the J call TRBJ2-1; TRBD2 is a possible D gene (5 bases). This CDR3 region has 14 residues. V lost 4 bases to trimming and J lost 11 bases, with 18 bases between them. CDR1 is SGHDN and CDR2 is FVKESK in the germline V gene. CDR3 amino acids: CASSRQAGGLKQFF. The CDR3 DNA reads TGTGCCAGCAGCCGTCAAGCCGGAGGTCTAAAGCAGTTCTTC.

This clonotype was counted once. The V gene is TRBV6-5, the J gene TRBJ1-2, with TRBD1 matching 8 bases. V trimming: 6 bases; J trimming: 6 bases; junction bases outside the gene matches: 6. CDR3 length: 13 residues. CDR1 and CDR2 from the germline V gene are MNHEY and SVGAGI. For the CDR3, the DNA is TGTGCCAGCAGGGGGACAGGAGTCGATGGCTACACCTTC. Amino acids: CASRGTGVDGYTF.

V usage is TRBV28 and J usage is TRBJ1-2; 10 nucleotides agree with TRBD1. This CDR3 spans 14 amino acids. V gave up 4 bases and J gave up 8 bases; unmatched junction bases: 7. From germline, CDR1 is MDHEN and CDR2 SYDVKM. The CDR3 protein is CASSSGQGVDGYTF. Written as DNA, the CDR3 is TGTGCCAGCAGTTCTGGACAGGGGGTGGACGGCTACACCTTC.

This clonotype was detected once. V gene TRBV29-1 combines with J gene TRBJ2-5; D may match TRBD1 or TRBD2 (5 bases each). The tail of the sequence fits TRBJ2-7 better, so the J call may be wrong. The CDR3 runs 14 residues. Germline loops: CDR1 SQVTM, CDR2 ANQGSEA. The chain's CDR3 is CSVTLGTFTYEQYF. The CDR3 nucleotides read TGCAGCGTTACTCTAGGGACCTTCACCTACGAGCAGTACTTC.

This chain links TRBV20-1 with TRBJ1-2, with D perhaps TRBD1 (5 bases). V lost 8 bases and J lost 10, with 11 bases in between. Germline values: CDR1 DFQATT, CDR2 SNEGSKA (reference sequence). CDR3 length equals 9 residues. The CDR3 DNA is TGCAGTCCAGACAGCCCCTACACCTTC. Residues: CSPDSPYTF.

The chain couples TRBV20-1 to TRBJ2-1, with D perhaps TRBD1 (6 bases). Trimming shortened V by 5 bases and J by 2 bases, and 19 bases separated the two germline ends. The CDR3 has 16 amino acids. The germline gives CDR1 DFQATT, CDR2 SNEGSKA (reference sequence). The CDR3, as DNA: TGCAGTGCTCCGCAGGGGTCCTCACTTACCTACAATGAGCAGTTCTTC. Protein product: CSAPQGSSLTYNEQFF.

This chain uses TRBV7-2 with TRBJ2-7; tentatively, D is TRBD1 (6 bases). Trimming stripped 5 bases from V and 2 bases from J, with 13 bases between. This CDR3 spans 14 amino acids. Germline V gene lookup returns CDR1 SGHTA and CDR2 FQGNSA. The CDR3: CASSTNRETYEQYF. CDR3 nucleotide sequence: TGTGCCAGCAGCACTAACAGGGAGACCTACGAGCAGTACTTC.

The chain has TRBV20-1 and TRBJ2-3; the D gene is possibly TRBD1 (6 bases). The germline V gene encodes CDR1 DFQATT and CDR2 SNEGSKA (reference sequence). Trimming pared 3 bases from V and 2 bases from J, leaving 21 bases between. The CDR3 length is 17 residues. CDR3 sequence reads: CSARDTLITGYTDTQYF. CDR3 sequence (DNA): TGCAGTGCTAGGGATACCCTAATTACAGGGTACACAGATACGCAGTATTTT.

The rearrangement joins TRBV6-5 to TRBJ2-7, with TRBD2 as a possible D gene (6 bases). Trimming shortened V by 2 bases and J by 1 base, and 21 bases separated the two germline ends. The CDR3 runs 18 residues. CDR1 and CDR2 from the germline V gene are MNHEY and SVGAGI. The CDR3 loop is CASSYLWDLLSGSYEQYF. The CDR3, as DNA: TGTGCCAGCAGTTACCTTTGGGACCTTCTTAGCGGATCCTACGAGCAGTACTTC.

This clonotype was seen a few times. This chain uses TRBV7-2 with TRBJ2-3, with a weak D call TRBD2 (5 bases). The CDR3 has 16 residues. The germline gives CDR1 SGHTA, CDR2 FQGNSA. V was cut by 0 bases and J by 2 bases, with 12 bases left in between. CDR3 region: CASSLAQRLNTDTQYF. The DNA of the CDR3 is TGTGCCAGCAGCTTAGCCCAGCGGCTCAACACAGATACGCAGTATTTT.

About this clonotype: The final CDR3 position lacks the conserved phenylalanine or tryptophan, pointing to a likely read error. The gene calls are TRBV20-1 and TRBJ2-1, with 7 bases fitting TRBD2. CDR1 is DFQATT, CDR2 SNEGSKA, per germline (reference sequence). The CDR3 is 19 residues long. V trimming: 3 bases; J trimming: 0 bases; junction bases outside the gene matches: 17. This CDR3 is CSARGPSFGREPSYNEQFL. The CDR3, as DNA: TGCAGTGCTAGGGGCCCCTCCTTCGGGCGGGAGCCCTCCTACAATGAGCAGTTCTTG.

V gene TRBV4-3 combines with J gene TRBJ2-1, with 9 positions matching TRBD2. V shed 0 bases and J 7 bases; nucleotides not matched to a gene: 16. Germline lookup yields CDR1 LGHNA and CDR2 YSLEER. This CDR3 has 19 residues. The CDR3 is CASSQEVAREGTFRNEQFF. The CDR3 nucleotides are TGCGCCAGCAGCCAAGAGGTCGCGCGGGAGGGCACGTTTAGGAATGAGCAGTTCTTC.

V is TRBV5-1 and J is TRBJ2-3; 9 bases fit TRBD2. J was trimmed by 4 bases and V by 0 bases; bases with no gene match: 6. CDR1 is SGHRS and CDR2 is YFSETQ in the germline V gene. The CDR3 is 16 residues long. The CDR3 region is CASSLGLAGDPDTQYF. The CDR3 bases are TGCGCCAGCAGCTTGGGATTAGCGGGGGACCCAGATACGCAGTATTTT.

The rearrangement joins TRBV24-1 to TRBJ2-1; D is unclear. Germline V gene sequence: CDR1 KGHDR, CDR2 SFDVKD. This CDR3 contains 12 residues. V lost 3 bases, J lost 5 bases, and 4 bases lay in between. CDR3 protein: CATSDRNNEQFF. DNA for the CDR3: TGTGCCACCAGTGATAGGAACAATGAGCAGTTCTTC.

This clonotype has just one count. V and J are TRBV25-1 and TRBJ2-1; 7 nucleotides agree with TRBD2. V shed 4 bases and J 3 bases; nucleotides not matched to a gene: 6. The CDR3 has 15 amino acids. Germline CDR1 reads MGHDK; CDR2 reads SYGVNS. The DNA for the CDR3 is TGTGCCAGCAGTGGCAAGCGGGACTTCTACAATGAGCAGTTCTTC. This encodes CASSGKRDFYNEQFF.

The chain is built from TRBV29-1 and TRBJ1-2; D unclear. Trimming removed 5 bases at V and 1 base at J, with 5 bases between. CDR1 is SQVTM and CDR2 is ANQGSEA in the germline V gene. This CDR3 contains 11 residues. CDR3 DNA sequence: TGCAGCGTTCGACTTAACTATGGCTACACCTTC. It translates to CSVRLNYGYTF.

This rearrangement joins TRBV7-9 to TRBJ1-5; TRBD1 is a possible D gene (6 bases). Germline V lookup: CDR1 SEHNR, CDR2 FQNEAQ (reference sequence). The CDR3 length is 16 residues. V was clipped by 1 base and J by 7 bases, with 17 bases between them. CDR3 nucleotides: TGTGCCAGCAGCTTAGAGGGAGGGCAGGGGAGCCAGCCCCAGCATTTT. Translating gives CASSLEGGQGSQPQHF.

This clonotype was recorded a few times. The chain combines TRBV21-1 with TRBJ1-5; the table's TRBD1 call for D was not verified on the DNA. TRBV21-1 is deemed a pseudogene. The length of the CDR3 is 12 residues. The CDR3: CASEGGNQPQHF. CDR3 coding DNA: TGTGCCAGCGAAGGGGGAAATCAGCCCCAGCATTTT.

There are a few counts of this clonotype. V usage is TRBV6-4 and J usage is TRBJ2-1; 7 bases are shared with TRBD1. CDR3 size: 15 residues. Looked up from germline, CDR1 is MRHNA and CDR2 is SNTAGT. Trimming at V came to 4 bases and at J to 4 bases, leaving 7 bases not matched to a gene. The CDR3 here is CASSGGQAPYNEQFF. The CDR3 region has the DNA TGTGCCAGCAGTGGTGGACAGGCCCCTTACAATGAGCAGTTCTTC.